This TCR beta chain appears in the sequencing data of a study of cytomegalovirus exposure and HLA in healthy donors. Across the study: Early release data held approximately 81 million unique TCRs from HLA-typed donors.

PCR primers comprised 60 Vbeta and 13 Jbeta primers. This table comes from immunoSEQ multiplex PCR, and its TCRdb copy is limited to in-frame clones, with some not included. Seen here are over 100,000 clones, around 79% observed once, and the top ten hold over 1.3%. The TCR sequence derives from a woman in her forties in good health and CMV-seronegative. Sequenced material: PBMCs.

Here the CDR3 DNA reads TGTGCCAGCAGTTTGTTCGGGACAGGGGGACAGCCCCAGCATTTT. This sequence encodes CASSLFGTGGQPQHF. The gene calls are TRBV27 and TRBJ1-5, with 11 bases fitting TRBD1. Germline V lookup: CDR1 MNHEY, CDR2 SMNVEV (reference sequence). Trimming took 3 bases from V and 7 from J; bases not matched to a gene: 5. The CDR3 is 15 residues long.